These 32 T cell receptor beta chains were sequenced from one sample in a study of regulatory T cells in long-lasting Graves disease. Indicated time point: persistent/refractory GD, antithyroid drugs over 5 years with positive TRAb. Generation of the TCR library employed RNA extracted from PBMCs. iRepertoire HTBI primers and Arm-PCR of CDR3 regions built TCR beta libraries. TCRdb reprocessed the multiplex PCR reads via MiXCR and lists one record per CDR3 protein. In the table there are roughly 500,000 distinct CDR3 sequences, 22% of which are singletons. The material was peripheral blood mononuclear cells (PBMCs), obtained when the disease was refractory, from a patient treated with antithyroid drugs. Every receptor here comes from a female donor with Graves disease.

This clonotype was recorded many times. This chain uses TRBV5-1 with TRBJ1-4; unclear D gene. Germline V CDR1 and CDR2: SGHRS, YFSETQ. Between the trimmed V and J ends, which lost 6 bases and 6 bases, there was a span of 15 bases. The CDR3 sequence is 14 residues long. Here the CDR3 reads CASMVNVGDEKLFF. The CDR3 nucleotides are TGCGCCAGCATGGTAAACGTGGGAGATGAAAAACTGTTTTTT.

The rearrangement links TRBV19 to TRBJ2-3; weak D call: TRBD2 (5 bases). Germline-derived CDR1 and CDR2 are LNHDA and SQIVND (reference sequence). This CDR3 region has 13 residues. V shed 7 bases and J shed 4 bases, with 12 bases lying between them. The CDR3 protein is CASNPSLADTQYF. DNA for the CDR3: TGTGCCAGTAACCCTAGCTTGGCAGATACGCAGTATTTT.

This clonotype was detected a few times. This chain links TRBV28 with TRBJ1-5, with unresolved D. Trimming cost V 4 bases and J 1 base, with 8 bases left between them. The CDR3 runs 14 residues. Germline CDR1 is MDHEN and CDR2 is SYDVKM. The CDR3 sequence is CASSSDGSNQPQHF. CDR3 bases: TGTGCCAGCAGTTCTGACGGAAGCAATCAGCCCCAGCATTTT.

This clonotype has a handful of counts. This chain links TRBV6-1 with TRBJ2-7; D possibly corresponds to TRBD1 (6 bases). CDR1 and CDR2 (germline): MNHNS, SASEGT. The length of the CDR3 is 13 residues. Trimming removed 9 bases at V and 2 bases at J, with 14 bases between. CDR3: CASAPGTTYEQYF. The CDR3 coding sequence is TGTGCCAGTGCCCCGGGGACAACCTACGAGCAGTACTTC.

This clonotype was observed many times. The CDR3 nucleotides are TGTGCCAGCCGACGGGGCGCGGGGGCCAACGTCCTGACTTTC. Protein product: CASRRGAGANVLTF. This sequence joins TRBV28 and TRBJ2-6; either TRBD1 or TRBD2 may fit D (5 bases each). V dropped 8 bases and J dropped 4 bases, with 12 bases sitting between them. The CDR3 extends over 14 amino acids. Germline V gene sequence: CDR1 MDHEN, CDR2 SYDVKM.

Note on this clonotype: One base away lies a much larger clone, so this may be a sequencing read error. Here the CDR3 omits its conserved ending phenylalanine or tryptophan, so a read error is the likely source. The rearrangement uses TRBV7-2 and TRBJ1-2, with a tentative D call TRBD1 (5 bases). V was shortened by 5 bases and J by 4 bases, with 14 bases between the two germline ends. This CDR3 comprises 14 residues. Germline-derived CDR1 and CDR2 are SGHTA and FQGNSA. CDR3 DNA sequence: TGTGCCAGCAGCGCGTTCGACAGAGTCTATGGCTACACCTCC. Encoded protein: CASSAFDRVYGYTS.

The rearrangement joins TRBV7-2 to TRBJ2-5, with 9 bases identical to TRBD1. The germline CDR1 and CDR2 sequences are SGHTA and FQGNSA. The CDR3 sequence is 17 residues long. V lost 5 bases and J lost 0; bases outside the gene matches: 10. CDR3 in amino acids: CASSISRDRVNQETQYF. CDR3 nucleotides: TGTGCCAGCAGCATTAGCCGGGACAGGGTGAACCAAGAGACCCAGTACTTC.

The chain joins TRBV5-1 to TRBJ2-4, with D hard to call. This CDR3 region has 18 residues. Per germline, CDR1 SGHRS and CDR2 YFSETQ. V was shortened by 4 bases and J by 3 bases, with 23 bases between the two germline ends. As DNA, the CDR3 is TGCGCCAGCAGCGGTAGTGCCTCACTCAACGGCGGCAAAAACATTCAGTACTTC. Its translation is CASSGSASLNGGKNIQYF.

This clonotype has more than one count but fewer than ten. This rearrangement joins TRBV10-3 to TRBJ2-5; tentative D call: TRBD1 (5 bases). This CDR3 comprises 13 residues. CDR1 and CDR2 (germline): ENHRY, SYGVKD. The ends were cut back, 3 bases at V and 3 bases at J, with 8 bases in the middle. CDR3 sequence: CAISDGAEETQYF. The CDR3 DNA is TGTGCCATCAGTGATGGGGCGGAAGAGACCCAGTACTTC.

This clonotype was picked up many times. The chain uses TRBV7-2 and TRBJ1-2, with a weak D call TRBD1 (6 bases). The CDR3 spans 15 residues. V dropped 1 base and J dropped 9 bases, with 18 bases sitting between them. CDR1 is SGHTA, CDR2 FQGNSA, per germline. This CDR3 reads CASSLGRQAPFSYTF. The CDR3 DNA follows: TGTGCCAGCAGCTTAGGGCGACAGGCTCCTTTTAGCTACACCTTC.

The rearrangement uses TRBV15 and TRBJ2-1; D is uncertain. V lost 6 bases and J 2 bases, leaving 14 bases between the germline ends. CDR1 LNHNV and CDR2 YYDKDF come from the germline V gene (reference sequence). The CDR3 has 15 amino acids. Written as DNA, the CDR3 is TGTGCCACCAGGATTAAGGGCATCACCTACAATGAGCAGTTCTTC. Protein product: CATRIKGITYNEQFF.

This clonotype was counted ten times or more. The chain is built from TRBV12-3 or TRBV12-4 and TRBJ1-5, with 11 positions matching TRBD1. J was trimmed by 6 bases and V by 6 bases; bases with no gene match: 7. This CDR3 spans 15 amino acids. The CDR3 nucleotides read TGTGCCAGCAGCCAGGACAGGGGGCCTAGTCAGCCCCAGCATTTT. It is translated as CASSQDRGPSQPQHF.

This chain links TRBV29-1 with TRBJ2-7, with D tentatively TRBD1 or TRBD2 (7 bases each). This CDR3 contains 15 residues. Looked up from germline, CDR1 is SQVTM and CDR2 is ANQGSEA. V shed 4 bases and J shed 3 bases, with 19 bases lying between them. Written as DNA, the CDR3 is TGCAGCGTTGCTACCACCAGGGGGGGTGACTACGAGCAGTACTTC. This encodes CSVATTRGGDYEQYF.

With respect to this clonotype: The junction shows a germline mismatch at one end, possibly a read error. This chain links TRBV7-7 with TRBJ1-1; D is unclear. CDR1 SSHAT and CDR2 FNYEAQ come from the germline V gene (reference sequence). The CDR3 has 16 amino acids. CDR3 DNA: TGTGCTAGCAGCTTAGCAGGCGCGGGAGTCGGCACTGAAGCTTTCTTT. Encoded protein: CASSLAGAGVGTEAFF.

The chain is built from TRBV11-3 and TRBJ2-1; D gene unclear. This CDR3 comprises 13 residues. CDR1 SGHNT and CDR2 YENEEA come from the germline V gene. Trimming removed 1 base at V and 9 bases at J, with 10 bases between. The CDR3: CASSLVATGEQFF. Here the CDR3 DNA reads TGTGCCAGCAGCTTAGTGGCTACCGGTGAGCAGTTCTTC.

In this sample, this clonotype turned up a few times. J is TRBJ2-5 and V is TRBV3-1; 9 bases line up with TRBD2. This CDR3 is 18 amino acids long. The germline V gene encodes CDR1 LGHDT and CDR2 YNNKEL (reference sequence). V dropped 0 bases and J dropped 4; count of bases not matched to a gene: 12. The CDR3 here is CASSQDRLAGLPGETQYF. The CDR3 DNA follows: TGTGCCAGCAGCCAAGATCGCCTAGCGGGACTCCCGGGAGAGACCCAGTACTTC.

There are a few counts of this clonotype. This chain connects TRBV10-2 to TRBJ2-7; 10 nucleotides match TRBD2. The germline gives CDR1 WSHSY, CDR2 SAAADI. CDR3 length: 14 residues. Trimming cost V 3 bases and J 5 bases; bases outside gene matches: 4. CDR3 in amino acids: CASSEAGGPDEQYF. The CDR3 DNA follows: TGCGCCAGCAGTGAAGCGGGAGGGCCGGACGAGCAGTACTTC.

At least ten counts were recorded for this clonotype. CDR3 loop: CASSSGTLSSYEQYF. In nucleotides, the CDR3 is TGTGCCAGCAGTTCGGGGACCTTGAGCTCCTACGAGCAGTACTTC. V usage is TRBV28 and J usage is TRBJ2-7; the D gene could be TRBD1 or TRBD2 (5 bases each). The CDR3 is 15 residues long. V gave up 4 bases and J gave up 0 bases, with 13 bases separating them. CDR1 and CDR2 (germline): MDHEN, SYDVKM.

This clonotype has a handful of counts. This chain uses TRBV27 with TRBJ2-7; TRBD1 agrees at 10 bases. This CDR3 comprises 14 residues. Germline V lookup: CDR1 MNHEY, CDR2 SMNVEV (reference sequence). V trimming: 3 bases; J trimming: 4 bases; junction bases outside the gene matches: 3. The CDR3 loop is CASSLTGGRYEQYF. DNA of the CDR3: TGTGCCAGCAGTTTGACAGGGGGCCGGTACGAGCAGTACTTC.

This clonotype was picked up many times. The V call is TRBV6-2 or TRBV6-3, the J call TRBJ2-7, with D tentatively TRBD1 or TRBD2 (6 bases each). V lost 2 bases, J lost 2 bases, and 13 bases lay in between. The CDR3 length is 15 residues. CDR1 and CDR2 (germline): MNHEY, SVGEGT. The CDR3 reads CASSYGGRNAYEQYF. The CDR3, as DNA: TGTGCCAGCAGTTACGGGGGGCGTAACGCCTACGAGCAGTACTTC.

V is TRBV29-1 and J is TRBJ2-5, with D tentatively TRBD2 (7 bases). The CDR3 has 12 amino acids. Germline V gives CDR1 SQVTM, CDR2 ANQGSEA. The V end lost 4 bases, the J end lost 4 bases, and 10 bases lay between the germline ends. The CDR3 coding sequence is TGCAGCGTTGCGGGGGGCGGAGAGACCCAGTACTTC. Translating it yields CSVAGGGETQYF.

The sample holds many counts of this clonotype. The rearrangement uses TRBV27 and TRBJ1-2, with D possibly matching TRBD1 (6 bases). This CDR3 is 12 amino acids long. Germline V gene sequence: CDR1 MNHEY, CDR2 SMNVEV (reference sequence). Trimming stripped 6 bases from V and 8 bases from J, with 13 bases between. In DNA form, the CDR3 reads TGTGCCAGCAGGTACAGGGACGGCGGCTACACCTTC. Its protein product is CASRYRDGGYTF.

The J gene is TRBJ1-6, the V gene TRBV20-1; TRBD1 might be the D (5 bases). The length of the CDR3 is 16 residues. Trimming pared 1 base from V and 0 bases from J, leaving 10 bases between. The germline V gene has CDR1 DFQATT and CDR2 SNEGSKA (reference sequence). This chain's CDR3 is CSARASGGSYNSPLHF. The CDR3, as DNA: TGCAGTGCTAGAGCTTCTGGGGGCTCCTATAATTCACCCCTCCACTTT.

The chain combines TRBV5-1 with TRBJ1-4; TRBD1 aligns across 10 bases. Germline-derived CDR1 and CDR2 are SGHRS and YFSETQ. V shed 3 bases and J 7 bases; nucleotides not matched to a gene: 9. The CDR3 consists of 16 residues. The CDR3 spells CASSWRQGADGEKLFF. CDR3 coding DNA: TGCGCCAGCAGCTGGAGACAGGGGGCGGACGGTGAAAAACTGTTTTTT. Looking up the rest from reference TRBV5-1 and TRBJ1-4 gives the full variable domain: KAGVTQTPRYLIKTRGQQVTLSCSPISGHRSVSWYQQTPGQGLQFLFEYFSETQRNKGNFPGRFSGRQFSNSRSEMNVSTLELGDSALYLCASSWRQGADGEKLFFGSGTQLSVL.

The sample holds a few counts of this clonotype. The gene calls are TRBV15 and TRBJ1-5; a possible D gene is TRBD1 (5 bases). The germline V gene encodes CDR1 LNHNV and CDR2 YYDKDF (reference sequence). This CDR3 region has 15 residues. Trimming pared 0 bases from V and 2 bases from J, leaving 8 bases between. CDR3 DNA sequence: TGTGCCACCAGCAGAGATCTGACAGGCAATCAGCCCCAGCATTTT. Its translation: CATSRDLTGNQPQHF.

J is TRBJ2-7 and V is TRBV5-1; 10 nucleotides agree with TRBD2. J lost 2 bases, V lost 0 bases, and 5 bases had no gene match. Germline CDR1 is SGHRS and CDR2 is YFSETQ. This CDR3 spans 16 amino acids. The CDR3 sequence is CASSLALAGSTYEQYF. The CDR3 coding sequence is TGCGCCAGCAGCTTGGCACTAGCGGGGTCCACCTACGAGCAGTACTTC.

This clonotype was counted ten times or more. CDR3 sequence reads: CASSPRPRLWETQYF. CDR3 in DNA: TGTGCCAGCAGCCCCCGGCCGCGGCTTTGGGAGACCCAGTACTTC. This rearrangement joins TRBV7-9 to TRBJ2-5; D gene uncertain. The germline gives CDR1 SEHNR, CDR2 FQNEAQ (reference sequence). Trimming cost V 5 bases and J 5 bases, with 18 bases left between them. This CDR3 is 15 amino acids long.

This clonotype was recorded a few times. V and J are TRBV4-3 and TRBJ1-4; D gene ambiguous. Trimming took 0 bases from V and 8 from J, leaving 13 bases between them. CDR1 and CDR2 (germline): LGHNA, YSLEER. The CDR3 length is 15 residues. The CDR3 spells CASSQDFGRAEKLFF. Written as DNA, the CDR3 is TGCGCCAGCAGCCAAGATTTCGGAAGGGCGGAAAAACTGTTTTTT.

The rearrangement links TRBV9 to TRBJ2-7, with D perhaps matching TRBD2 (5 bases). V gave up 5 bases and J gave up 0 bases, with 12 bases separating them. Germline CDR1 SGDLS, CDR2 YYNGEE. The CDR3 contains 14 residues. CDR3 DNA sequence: TGTGCCAGCAGTTTGGTGGACTTCTCCTACGAGCAGTACTTC. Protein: CASSLVDFSYEQYF.

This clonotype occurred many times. CDR3 DNA sequence: TGTGCCAGCAGGCGTGTGGTGAGGCGGCGCCAAGAGACCCAGTACTTC. Its translation: CASRRVVRRRQETQYF. The chain couples TRBV6-1 to TRBJ2-5; no firm D call. The CDR3 covers 16 residues. Trimming shortened V by 6 bases and J by 1 base, and 18 bases separated the two germline ends. Germline V gives CDR1 MNHNS, CDR2 SASEGT.

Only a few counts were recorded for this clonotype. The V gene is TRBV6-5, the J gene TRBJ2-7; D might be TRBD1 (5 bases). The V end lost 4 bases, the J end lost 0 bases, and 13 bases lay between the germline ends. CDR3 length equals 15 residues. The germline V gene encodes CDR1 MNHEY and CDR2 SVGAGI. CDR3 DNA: TGTGCCAGCAGTTCTCTCGGCAGGGTCTCCTACGAGCAGTACTTC. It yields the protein CASSSLGRVSYEQYF.

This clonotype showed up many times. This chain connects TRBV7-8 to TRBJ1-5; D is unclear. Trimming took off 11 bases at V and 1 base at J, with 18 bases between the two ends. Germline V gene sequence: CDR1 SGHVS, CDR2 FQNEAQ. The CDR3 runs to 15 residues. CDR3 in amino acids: CARIGRTDSNQPQHF. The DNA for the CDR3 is TGTGCCCGAATCGGGCGGACGGACAGCAATCAGCCCCAGCATTTT.